The T cell receptor (beta chain) under discussion was sequenced for a study of shared clonotypes between healthy human individuals. Study-level findings and limits: Some naive CD4 clonotypes, around 5%, turned up in common across a handful of donors. Sorted-subset sequencing was shown by rarefaction to be incomplete despite large depth. Estimated richness was generally greater in naive than memory subsets. Only blood was sampled, and tissue TCR repertoires likely differ from blood ones.

The method was immunoSEQ multiplex PCR; TCRdb's version includes in-frame clones alone and lacks a portion of them. Among roughly 2.1 million clones, about 92% were seen once, and the ten largest hold roughly 1.7%. CD45RO-negative, CCR7-positively selected cells formed the naive CD8 fraction, excluding terminally differentiated effector memory CD45RA+ cells. Only one count was recorded for this clone. As yet, its antigen is unknown. The same CDR3 arises from other DNA sequences in this sample as well. This TCR was sampled from a man aged 18 to 35 in good health. Some clones in this sample may be carry-over from other donors' samples. Sample: naive CD8+ T cells from PBMCs.

The CDR3 DNA follows: TGTGCCAGCAGTAGCGGGAGGGCCTACGAGCAGTACTTC. It is translated as CASSSGRAYEQYF. The chain has TRBV27 and TRBJ2-7; 10 bases agree with TRBD2. CDR3 length: 13 amino acids. The V gene end was trimmed by 5 bases and the J gene end by 2 bases; junction bases not matched to a gene: 0. Germline CDR1 is MNHEY and CDR2 is SMNVEV (reference sequence).